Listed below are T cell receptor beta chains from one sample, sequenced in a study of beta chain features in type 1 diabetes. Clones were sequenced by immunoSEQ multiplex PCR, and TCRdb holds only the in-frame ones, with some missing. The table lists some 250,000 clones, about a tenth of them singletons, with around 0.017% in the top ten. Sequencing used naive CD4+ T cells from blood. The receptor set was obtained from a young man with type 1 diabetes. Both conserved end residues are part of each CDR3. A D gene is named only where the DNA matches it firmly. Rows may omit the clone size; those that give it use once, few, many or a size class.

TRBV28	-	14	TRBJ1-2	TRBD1	CASSSGTGAQGYTF	TGTGCCAGCAGTAGCGGGACAGGGGCGCAAGGCTACACCTTC
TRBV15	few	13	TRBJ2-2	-	CATSRPPSGELFF	TGTGCCACCAGCAGACCTCCTTCCGGGGAGCTGTTTTTT
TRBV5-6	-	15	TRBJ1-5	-	CASSLEGVANQPQHF	TGTGCCAGCAGCTTGGAAGGGGTAGCAAATCAGCCCCAGCATTTT
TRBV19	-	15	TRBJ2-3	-	CASSPGDGSTDTQYF	TGTGCCAGTAGCCCAGGGGACGGTAGCACAGATACGCAGTATTTT
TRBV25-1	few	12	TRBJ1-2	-	CASSSGSYGYTF	TGTGCCAGCAGTTCAGGGTCCTATGGCTACACCTTC
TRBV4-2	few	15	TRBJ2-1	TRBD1	CASSVRTGGNNEQFF	TGTGCCAGCAGCGTCCGGACAGGGGGTAACAATGAGCAGTTCTTC
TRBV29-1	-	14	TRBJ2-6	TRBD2	CSVAGGSGANVLTF	TGCAGCGTTGCGGGGGGTTCTGGGGCCAACGTCCTGACTTTC
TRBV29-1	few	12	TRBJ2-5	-	CSVERGAETQYF	TGCAGCGTTGAACGCGGAGCCGAGACCCAGTACTTC
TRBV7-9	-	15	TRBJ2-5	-	CASSSPLQGRETQYF	TGTGCCAGCAGCTCACCCTTACAGGGGAGGGAGACCCAGTACTTC
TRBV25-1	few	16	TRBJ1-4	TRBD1	CASSEGTGGSNEKLFF	TGTGCCAGCAGTGAAGGGACAGGGGGTTCTAATGAAAAACTGTTTTTT
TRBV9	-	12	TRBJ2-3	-	CASSATVDTQYF	TGTGCCAGCAGCGCCACGGTAGATACGCAGTATTTT
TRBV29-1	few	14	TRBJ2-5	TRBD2	CSAAEAGGLETQYF	TGCAGCGCGGCGGAAGCGGGGGGGTTGGAGACCCAGTACTTC
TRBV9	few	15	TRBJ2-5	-	CASSVDPRYEETQYF	TGTGCCAGCAGCGTAGATCCCAGGTACGAGGAGACCCAGTACTTC
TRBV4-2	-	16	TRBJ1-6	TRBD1	CASSQLDRALKSPLHF	TGTGCCAGCAGCCAACTAGACAGGGCTCTAAAATCACCCCTCCACTTT
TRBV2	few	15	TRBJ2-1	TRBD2	CASSEPSGTYNERFF	TGTGCCAGCAGTGAGCCCAGCGGGACCTACAATGAGCGGTTCTTC
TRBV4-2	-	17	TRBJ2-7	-	CASSQDRAGPAAYEQYF	TGTGCCAGCAGCCAAGATCGGGCGGGACCGGCGGCCTACGAGCAGTACTTC
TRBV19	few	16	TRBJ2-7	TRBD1	CASSISSGTGRYEQYF	TGTGCCAGTAGTATATCGTCCGGGACAGGCCGCTACGAGCAGTACTTC
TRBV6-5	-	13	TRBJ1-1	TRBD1	CASSGTVNTEAFF	TGTGCCAGCAGTGGGACAGTGAACACTGAAGCTTTCTTT
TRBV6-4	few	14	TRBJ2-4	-	CASIRTLAKNIQYF	TGTGCCAGCATCCGAACTTTAGCCAAAAACATTCAGTACTTC
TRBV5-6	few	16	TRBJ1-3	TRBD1	CASSSGQASSGNTIYF	TGTGCCAGCAGCTCCGGACAGGCATCCTCTGGAAACACCATATATTTT
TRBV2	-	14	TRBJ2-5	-	CASRRGGTQETQYF	TGTGCCAGCAGAAGGGGAGGCACACAAGAGACCCAGTACTTC
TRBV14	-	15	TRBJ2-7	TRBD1	CASSQARDSIYEQYF	TGTGCCAGCAGCCAAGCCCGGGACAGCATCTACGAGCAGTACTTC
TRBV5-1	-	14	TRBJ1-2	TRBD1	CASSLEEGARGYTF	TGCGCCAGCAGCTTGGAGGAGGGGGCGCGTGGCTACACCTTC
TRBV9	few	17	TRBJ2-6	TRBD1	CASSIRQGRSGANVLTF	TGTGCCAGCAGCATTCGACAGGGGCGGTCTGGGGCCAACGTCCTGACTTTC
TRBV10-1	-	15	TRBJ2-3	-	CASSEDRISLSTQYF	TGCGCCAGCAGTGAAGACAGGATAAGTCTCTCTACGCAGTATTTT
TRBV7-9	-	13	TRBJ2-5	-	CASSRTSGETQYF	TGTGCCAGCAGCCGGACATCTGGGGAGACCCAGTACTTC
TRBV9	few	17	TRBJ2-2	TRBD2	CASSVKASGGHTGELFF	TGTGCCAGCAGCGTAAAGGCTAGCGGGGGGCACACCGGGGAGCTGTTTTTT
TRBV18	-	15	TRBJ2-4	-	CASSPAPSRENIQYF	TGTGCCAGCTCACCGGCACCTAGTCGGGAAAACATTCAGTACTTC
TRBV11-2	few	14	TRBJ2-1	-	CASSKRIPGGEQFF	TGTGCCAGCAGCAAAAGAATACCCGGCGGTGAGCAGTTCTTC
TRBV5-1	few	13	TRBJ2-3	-	CASSLGAPDTQYF	TGCGCCAGCAGCTTGGGGGCACCAGATACGCAGTATTTT
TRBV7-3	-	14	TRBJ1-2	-	CASSFSPDSNGYTF	TGTGCCAGCAGCTTTTCTCCGGACAGTAATGGCTACACCTTC
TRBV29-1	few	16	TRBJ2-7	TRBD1	CSVFSATGEFPYEQYF	TGCAGCGTGTTCTCCGCGACAGGGGAGTTCCCCTACGAGCAGTACTTC
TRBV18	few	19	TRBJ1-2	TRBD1	CASSPAEGTVGVGGYGYTF	TGTGCCAGCTCACCTGCAGAGGGGACAGTTGGGGTTGGCGGCTATGGCTACACCTTC
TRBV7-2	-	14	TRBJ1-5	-	CASSPHTDYQPQHF	TGTGCCAGCAGCCCCCATACAGATTATCAGCCCCAGCATTTT
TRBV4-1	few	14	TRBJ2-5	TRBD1	CASSQPGGGETQYF	TGCGCCAGCAGCCAACCAGGGGGCGGAGAGACCCAGTACTTC
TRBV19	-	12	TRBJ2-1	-	CASSIQGFEQFF	TGTGCCAGTAGTATACAGGGATTTGAGCAGTTCTTC
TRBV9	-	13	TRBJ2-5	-	CASSREPKETQYF	TGTGCCAGCAGCCGGGAGCCCAAAGAGACCCAGTACTTC
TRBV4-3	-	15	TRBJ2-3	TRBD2	CASSLAGGQGDTQYF	TGCGCCAGCAGCCTAGCGGGGGGGCAGGGAGATACGCAGTATTTT
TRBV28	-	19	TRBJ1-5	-	CASSQYLPWGRETGQPQHF	TGTGCCAGCAGTCAATACCTCCCTTGGGGACGGGAGACGGGCCAGCCCCAGCATTTT
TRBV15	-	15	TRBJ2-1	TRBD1	CATSIRQGRYNEQFF	TGTGCCACCAGCATCCGACAGGGTAGATACAATGAGCAGTTCTTC
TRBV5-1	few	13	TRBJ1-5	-	CASSFQGNQPQHF	TGCGCCAGCAGCTTCCAGGGCAATCAGCCCCAGCATTTT
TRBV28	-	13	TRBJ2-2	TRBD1	CASSDRGPRELFF	TGTGCCAGCAGCGACAGGGGGCCCCGGGAGCTGTTTTTT